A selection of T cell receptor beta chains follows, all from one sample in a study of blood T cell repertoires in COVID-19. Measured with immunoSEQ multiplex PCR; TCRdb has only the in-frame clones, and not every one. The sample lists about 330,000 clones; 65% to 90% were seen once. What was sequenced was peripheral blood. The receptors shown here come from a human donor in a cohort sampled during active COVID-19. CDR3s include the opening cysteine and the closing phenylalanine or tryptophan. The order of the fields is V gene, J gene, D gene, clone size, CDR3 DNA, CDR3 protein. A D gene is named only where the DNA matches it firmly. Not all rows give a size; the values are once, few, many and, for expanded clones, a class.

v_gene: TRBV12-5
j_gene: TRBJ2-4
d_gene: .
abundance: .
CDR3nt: TGTGCTAGTGGAACGCAGGGGACAAAAAACATTCAGTACTTC
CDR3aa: CASGTQGTKNIQYF

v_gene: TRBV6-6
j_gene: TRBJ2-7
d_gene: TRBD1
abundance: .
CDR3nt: TGTGCCAGCAGTTCAGGGGGCCCCTACGAGCAGTACTTC
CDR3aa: CASSSGGPYEQYF

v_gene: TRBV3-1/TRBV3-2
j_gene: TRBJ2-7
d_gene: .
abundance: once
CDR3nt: TGTGCCAGCAGCCAGCGGAACCTTGCATACGAGCAGTACTTC
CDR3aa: CASSQRNLAYEQYF

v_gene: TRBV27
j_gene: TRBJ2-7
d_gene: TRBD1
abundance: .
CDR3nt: TGTGCCAGCAGTCAAACAGGGGCCCGGGTCCCCTACGAGCAGTACTTC
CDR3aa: CASSQTGARVPYEQYF

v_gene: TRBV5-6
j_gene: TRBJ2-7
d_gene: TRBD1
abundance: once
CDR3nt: TGTGCCAGCAGCTCGGACAGGTACGAGCAGTACTTC
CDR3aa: CASSSDRYEQYF

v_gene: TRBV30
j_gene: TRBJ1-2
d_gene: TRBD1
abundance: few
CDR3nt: TGTGCCTGGAGTGCCCGGACAGGGAACTATGGCTACACCTTC
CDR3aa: CAWSARTGNYGYTF

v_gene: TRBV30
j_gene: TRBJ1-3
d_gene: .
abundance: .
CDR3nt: TGTGCCTGGACCCCAGGACACTCTGGAAACACCATATATTTT
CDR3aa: CAWTPGHSGNTIYF

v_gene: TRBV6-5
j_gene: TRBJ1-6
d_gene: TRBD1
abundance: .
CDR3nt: TGTGCCAGCAGCTCCGGGACAGGGTCCAGTTCACCCCTCCACTTT
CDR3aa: CASSSGTGSSSPLHF

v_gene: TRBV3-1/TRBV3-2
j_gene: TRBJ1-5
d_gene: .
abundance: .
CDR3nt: TGTGCCAGCAGCCAAGGGAGTGGCAATCAGCCCCAGCATTTT
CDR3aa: CASSQGSGNQPQHF

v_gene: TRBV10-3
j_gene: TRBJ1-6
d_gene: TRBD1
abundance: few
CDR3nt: TGTGCCATCACGGGACAGTTGAATTCACCCCTCCACTTT
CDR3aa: CAITGQLNSPLHF

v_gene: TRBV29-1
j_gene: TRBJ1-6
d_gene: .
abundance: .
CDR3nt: TGCAGCGCGAGGAGAGGCCTAAACTCACCCCTCCACTTT
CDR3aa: CSARRGLNSPLHF

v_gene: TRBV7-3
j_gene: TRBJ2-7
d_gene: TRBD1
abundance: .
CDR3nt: TGTGCCAGCAGCTCGGGACAGGGGTCCTACGAGCAGTACTTC
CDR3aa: CASSSGQGSYEQYF

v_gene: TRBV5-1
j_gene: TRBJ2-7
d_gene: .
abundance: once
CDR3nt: TGCGCCAGCAGCTCCGCTCCGGGACAAAGCTACGAGCAGTACTTC
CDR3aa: CASSSAPGQSYEQYF

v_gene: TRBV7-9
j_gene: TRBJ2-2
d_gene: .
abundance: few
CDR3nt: TGTGCCAGCAGCTTCGTGTTCAGGGTGGGCACCGGGGAGCTGTTTTTT
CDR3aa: CASSFVFRVGTGELFF

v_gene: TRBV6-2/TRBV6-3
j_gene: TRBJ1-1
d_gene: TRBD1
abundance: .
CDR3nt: TGTGCCAGCAGTTACTTGTGGACAGGTAGTTTTGTCACTGAAGCTTTCTTT
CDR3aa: CASSYLWTGSFVTEAFF

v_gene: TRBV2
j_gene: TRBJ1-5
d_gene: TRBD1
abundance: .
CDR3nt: TGTGCCAGCACCTTACAGGGGGCCAGCAATCAGCCCCAGCATTTT
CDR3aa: CASTLQGASNQPQHF

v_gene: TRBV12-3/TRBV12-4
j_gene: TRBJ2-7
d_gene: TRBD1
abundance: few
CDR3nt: TGTGCCAGCAGGAACACAGGGGCCCGCGAGCAGTACTTC
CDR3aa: CASRNTGAREQYF

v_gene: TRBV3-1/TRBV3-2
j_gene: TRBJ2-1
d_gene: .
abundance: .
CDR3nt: TGTGCCAGCAGCCATCCCAGCGGTAATGAGCAGTTCTTC
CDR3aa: CASSHPSGNEQFF

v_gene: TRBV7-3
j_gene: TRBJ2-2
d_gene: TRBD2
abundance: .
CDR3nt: TGTGCCAGCAGAAGCGGGGGAACCGGGGAGCTGTTTTTT
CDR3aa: CASRSGGTGELFF

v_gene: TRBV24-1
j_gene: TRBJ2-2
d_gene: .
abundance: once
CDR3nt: TGTGCCACCAGTGATTTGATGGGGGGGAACACCGGGGAGCTGTTTTTT
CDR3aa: CATSDLMGGNTGELFF

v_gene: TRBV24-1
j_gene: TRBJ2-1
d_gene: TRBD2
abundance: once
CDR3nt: TGTGCCACCAGTGATCCCGGACTAGCGGGGGTTCGCTCCTACAATGAGCAGTTCTTC
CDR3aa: CATSDPGLAGVRSYNEQFF

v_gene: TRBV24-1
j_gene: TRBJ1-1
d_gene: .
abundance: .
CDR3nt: TGTGCCACCAGTGATCGTGACAGCGAAGCTTTCTTT
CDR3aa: CATSDRDSEAFF

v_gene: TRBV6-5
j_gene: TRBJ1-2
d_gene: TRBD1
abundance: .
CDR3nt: TGTGCCAGCAGGTCCGGGACAGCAGTCTATGGCTACACCTTC
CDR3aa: CASRSGTAVYGYTF

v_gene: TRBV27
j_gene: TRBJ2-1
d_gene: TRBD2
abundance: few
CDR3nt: TGTGCCAGCAGCCAAGAATCGACTAGCGGGGGGAACGAGCAGTTCTTC
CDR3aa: CASSQESTSGGNEQFF

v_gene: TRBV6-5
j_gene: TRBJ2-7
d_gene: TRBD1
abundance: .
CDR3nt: TGTGCCAGCAGTTACGAGGGACAGGGGTTTAACGAGCAGTACTTC
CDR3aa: CASSYEGQGFNEQYF

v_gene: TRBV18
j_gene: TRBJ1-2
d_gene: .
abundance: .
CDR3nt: TGTGCCAGCTCGCCGGGGGACTATGGCTACACCTTC
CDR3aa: CASSPGDYGYTF

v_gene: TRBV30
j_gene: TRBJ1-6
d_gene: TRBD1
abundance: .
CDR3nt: TGTGCCTGGAAGGGGACAGGCTTCTCCTATAATTCACCCCTCCACTTT
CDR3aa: CAWKGTGFSYNSPLHF

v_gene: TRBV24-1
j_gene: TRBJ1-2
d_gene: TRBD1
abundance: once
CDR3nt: TGTGCCACCAGTGATTTCGGACAGGACTATGGCTACACCTTC
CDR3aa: CATSDFGQDYGYTF

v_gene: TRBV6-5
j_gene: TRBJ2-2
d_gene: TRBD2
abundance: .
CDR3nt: TGTGCCAGCAGTTACGACGTGGGGGGGGGCACCGGGGAGCTGTTTTTT
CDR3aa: CASSYDVGGGTGELFF

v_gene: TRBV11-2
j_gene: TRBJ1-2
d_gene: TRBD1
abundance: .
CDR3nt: TGTGCCAGCAGCCTCTCAGACAGGGCCCCCTATGGCTACACCTTC
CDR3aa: CASSLSDRAPYGYTF

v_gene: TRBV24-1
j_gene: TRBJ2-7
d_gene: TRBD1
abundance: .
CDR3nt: TGTGCCACCAGTGATTCCTCAGCCGGGACAGGGTACGAGCAGTACTTC
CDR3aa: CATSDSSAGTGYEQYF

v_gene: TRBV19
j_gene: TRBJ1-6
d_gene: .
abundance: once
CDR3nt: TGTGCCAGTAGTTCAGGGGCTAATTCACCCCTCCACTTT
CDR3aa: CASSSGANSPLHF

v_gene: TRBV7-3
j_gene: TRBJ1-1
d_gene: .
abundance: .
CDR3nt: TGTGCCAGCAGCCCCCTAGGGGAAGGCACTGAAGCTTTCTTT
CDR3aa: CASSPLGEGTEAFF